This T cell receptor (beta chain) comes out of a study of blood T cell repertoires in COVID-19. About the research overall: From the United States, Italy and Spain came samples of acute and convalescent COVID-19.

J gave up 1 base and V 1 base, and 1 base lay outside the gene matches. CDR1 and CDR2 from the germline V gene are MNHEY and SMNVEV (reference sequence). The CDR3 covers 14 residues. TCRdb keeps only in-frame clones here, not all; method: immunoSEQ multiplex PCR. The sample consists of about 230,000 clones, 85% to 90% of them appearing once. Sequenced input: peripheral blood. This TCR came from a man aged 25 to 40 with COVID-19, enrolled during active disease. The chain carries TRBV27 and TRBJ2-7; the match to TRBD2 covers 7 bases. In nucleotides, the CDR3 is TGTGCCAGCAGTTTATGGGGGGGATCCTACGAGCAGTACTTC. Its protein product is CASSLWGGSYEQYF.